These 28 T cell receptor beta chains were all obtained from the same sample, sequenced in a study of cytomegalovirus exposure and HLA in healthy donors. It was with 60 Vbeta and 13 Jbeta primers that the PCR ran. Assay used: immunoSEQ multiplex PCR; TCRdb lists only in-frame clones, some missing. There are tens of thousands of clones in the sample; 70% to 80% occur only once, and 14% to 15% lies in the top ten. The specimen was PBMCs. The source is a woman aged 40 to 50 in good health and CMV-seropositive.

In DNA, the CDR3 is TGCGCCAGCAGCTTGGCCTGGACTAGCGGGAGAAATGAGCAGTTCTTC. It yields the protein CASSLAWTSGRNEQFF. The V and J genes are TRBV5-1 and TRBJ2-1; 13 bases fit TRBD2. Germline V gene data show CDR1 as SGHRS and CDR2 as YFSETQ. This CDR3 region has 16 residues. V was pared by 0 bases and J by 7 bases, with 4 bases of the junction left unmatched.

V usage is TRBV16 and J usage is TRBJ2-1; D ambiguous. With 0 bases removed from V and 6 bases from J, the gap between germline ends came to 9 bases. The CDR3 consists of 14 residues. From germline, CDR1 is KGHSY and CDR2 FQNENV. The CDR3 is CASSQSRGGNEQFF. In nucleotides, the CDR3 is TGTGCCAGCAGCCAATCAAGAGGTGGCAATGAGCAGTTCTTC.

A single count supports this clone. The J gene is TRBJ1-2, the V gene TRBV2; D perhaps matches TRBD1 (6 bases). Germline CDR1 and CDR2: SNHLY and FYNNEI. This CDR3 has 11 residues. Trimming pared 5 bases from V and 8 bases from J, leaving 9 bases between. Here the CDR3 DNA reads TGTGCCAGCAGTTCAGGGGTAGGCTACACCTTC. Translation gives CASSSGVGYTF. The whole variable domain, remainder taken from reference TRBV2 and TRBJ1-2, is EPEVTQTPSHQVTQMGQEVILRCVPISNHLYFYWYRQILGQKVEFLVSFYNNEISEKSEIFDDQFSVERPDGSNFTLKIRSTKLEDSAMYFCASSSGVGYTFGSGTRLTVV.

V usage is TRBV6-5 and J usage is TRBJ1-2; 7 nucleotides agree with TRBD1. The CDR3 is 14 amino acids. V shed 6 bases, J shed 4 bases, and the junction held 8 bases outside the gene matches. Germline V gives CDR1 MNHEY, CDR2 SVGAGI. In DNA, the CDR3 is TGTGCCAGCAGACGACCTCGGACAGGCTATGGCTACACCTTC. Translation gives CASRRPRTGYGYTF.

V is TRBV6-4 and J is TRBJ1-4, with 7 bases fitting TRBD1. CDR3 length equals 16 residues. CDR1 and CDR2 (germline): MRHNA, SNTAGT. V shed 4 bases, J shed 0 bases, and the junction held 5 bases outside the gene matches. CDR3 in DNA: TGTGCCAGCAGTGTAAGACAGGGTTCAACTAATGAAAAACTGTTTTTT. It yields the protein CASSVRQGSTNEKLFF.

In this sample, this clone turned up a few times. The CDR3 loop is CASSPASGREQYF. In nucleotides, the CDR3 is TGTGCCAGCTCACCGGCGAGCGGGCGCGAGCAGTACTTC. The J gene is TRBJ2-7, the V gene TRBV18; D possibly corresponds to TRBD2 (6 bases). Germline V gives CDR1 KGHSH, CDR2 LQKENI. The CDR3 consists of 13 residues. The V gene lost 3 bases and the J gene lost 6 bases, with 12 bases spanning the gap.

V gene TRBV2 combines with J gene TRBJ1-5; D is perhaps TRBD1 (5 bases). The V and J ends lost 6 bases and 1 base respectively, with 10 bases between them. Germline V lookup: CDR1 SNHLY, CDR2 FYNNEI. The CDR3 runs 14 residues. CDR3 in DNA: TGTGCCAGCAGGGGGGGGGACAGCAATCAGCCCCAGCATTTT. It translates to CASRGGDSNQPQHF.

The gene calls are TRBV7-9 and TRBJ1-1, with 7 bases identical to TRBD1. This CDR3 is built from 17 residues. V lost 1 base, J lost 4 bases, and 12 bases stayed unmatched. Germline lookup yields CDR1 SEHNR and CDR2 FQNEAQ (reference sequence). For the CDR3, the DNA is TGTGCCAGCAGCTTAGGGGCCTCAAAGGGGGCGGGCACTGAAGCTTTCTTT. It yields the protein CASSLGASKGAGTEAFF.

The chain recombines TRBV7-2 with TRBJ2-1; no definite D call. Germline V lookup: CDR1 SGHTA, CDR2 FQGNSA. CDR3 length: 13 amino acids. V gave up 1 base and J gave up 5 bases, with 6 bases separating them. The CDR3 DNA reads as TGTGCCAGCAGCTTAGAGCGAGACAATGAGCAGTTCTTC. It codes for CASSLERDNEQFF.

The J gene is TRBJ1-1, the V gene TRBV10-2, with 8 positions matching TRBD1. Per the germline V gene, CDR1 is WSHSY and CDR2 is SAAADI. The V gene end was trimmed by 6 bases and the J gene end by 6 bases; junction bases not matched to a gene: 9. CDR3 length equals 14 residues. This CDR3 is CASSLIQGVSEAFF. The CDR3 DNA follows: TGCGCCAGCAGCCTAATACAGGGGGTCTCTGAAGCTTTCTTT.

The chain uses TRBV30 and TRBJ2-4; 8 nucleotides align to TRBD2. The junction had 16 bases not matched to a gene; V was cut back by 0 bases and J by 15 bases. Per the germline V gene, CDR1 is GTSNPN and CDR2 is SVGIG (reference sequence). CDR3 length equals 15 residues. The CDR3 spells CAWSVSRTSGGFLYF. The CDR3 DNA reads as TGTGCCTGGAGTGTGAGCCGAACTAGCGGTGGCTTTCTGTACTTC.

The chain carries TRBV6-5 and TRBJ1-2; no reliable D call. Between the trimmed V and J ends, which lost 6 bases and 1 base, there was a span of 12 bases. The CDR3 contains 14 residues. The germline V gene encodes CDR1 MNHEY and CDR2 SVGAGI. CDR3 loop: CASSPGGINYGYTF. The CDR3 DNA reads TGTGCCAGCAGCCCTGGCGGAATTAACTATGGCTACACCTTC.

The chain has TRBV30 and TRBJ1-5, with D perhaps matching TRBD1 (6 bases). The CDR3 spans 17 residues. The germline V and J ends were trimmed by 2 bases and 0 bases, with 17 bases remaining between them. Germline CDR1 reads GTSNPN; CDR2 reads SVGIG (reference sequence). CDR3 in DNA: TGTGCCTGGAGTACGACGCGGACAGCGAATAGCAATCAGCCCCAGCATTTT. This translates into CAWSTTRTANSNQPQHF.

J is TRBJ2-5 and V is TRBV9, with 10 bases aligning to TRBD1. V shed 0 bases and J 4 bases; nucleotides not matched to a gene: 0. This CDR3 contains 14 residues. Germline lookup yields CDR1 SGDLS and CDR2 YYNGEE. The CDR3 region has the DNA TGTGCCAGCAGCGTAGGGGACAGGGGAGAGACCCAGTACTTC. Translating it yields CASSVGDRGETQYF.

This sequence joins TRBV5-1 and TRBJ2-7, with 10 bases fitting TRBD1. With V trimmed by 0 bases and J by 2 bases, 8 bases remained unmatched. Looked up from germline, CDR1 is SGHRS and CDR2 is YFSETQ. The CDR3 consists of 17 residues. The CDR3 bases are TGCGCCAGCAGCTTGGTTCAAACCGGGACAGGGGCCTACGAGCAGTACTTC. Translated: CASSLVQTGTGAYEQYF.

The chain's CDR3 is CATSRAGQGNTEAFF. The CDR3 DNA sequence: TGTGCCACCAGCAGAGCGGGACAGGGGAACACTGAAGCTTTCTTT. The chain recombines TRBV15 with TRBJ1-1, with TRBD1 matching over 9 bases. After removal of 1 base from V and 1 base from J, the junction contained 1 base not matched to a gene. There are 15 residues in the CDR3. The germline CDR1 and CDR2 sequences are LNHNV and YYDKDF (reference sequence). Complete variable domain (other parts from reference TRBV15 and TRBJ1-1): DAMVIQNPRYQVTQFGKPVTLSCSQTLNHNVMYWYQQKSSQAPKLLFHYYDKDFNNEADTPDNFQSRRPNTSFCFLDIRSPGLGDTAMYLCATSRAGQGNTEAFFGQGTRLTVV.

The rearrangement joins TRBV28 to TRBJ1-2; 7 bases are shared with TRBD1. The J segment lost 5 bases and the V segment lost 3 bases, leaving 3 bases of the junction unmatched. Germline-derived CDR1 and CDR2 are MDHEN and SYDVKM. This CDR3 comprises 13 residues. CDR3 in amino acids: CASSFARGYGYTF. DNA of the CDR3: TGTGCCAGCAGTTTTGCCAGGGGGTATGGCTACACCTTC.

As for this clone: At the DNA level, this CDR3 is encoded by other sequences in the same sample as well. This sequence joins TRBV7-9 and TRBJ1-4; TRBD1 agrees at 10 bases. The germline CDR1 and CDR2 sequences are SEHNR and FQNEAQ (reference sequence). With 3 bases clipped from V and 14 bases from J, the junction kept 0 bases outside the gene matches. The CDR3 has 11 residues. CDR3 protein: CASSLDRGLFF. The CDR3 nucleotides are TGTGCCAGCAGCTTGGACAGGGGGCTGTTTTTT.

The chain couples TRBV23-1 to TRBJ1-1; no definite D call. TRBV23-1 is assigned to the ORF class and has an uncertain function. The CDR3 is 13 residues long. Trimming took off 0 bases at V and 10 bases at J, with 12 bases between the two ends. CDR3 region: CASSQSSPRGAFF. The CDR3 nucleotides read TGCGCCAGCAGTCAATCTTCCCCGAGAGGAGCTTTCTTT.

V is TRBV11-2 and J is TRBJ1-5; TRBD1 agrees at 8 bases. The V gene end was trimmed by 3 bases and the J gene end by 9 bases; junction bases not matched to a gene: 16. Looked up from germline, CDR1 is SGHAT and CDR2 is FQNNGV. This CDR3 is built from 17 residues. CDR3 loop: CASSFGRGRGQGSPQHF. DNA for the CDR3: TGTGCCAGCAGCTTTGGGCGGGGCAGGGGGCAAGGATCGCCCCAGCATTTT. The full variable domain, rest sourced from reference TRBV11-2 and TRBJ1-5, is EAGVAQSPRYKIIEKRQSVAFWCNPISGHATLYWYQQILGQGPKLLIQFQNNGVVDDSQLPKDRFSAERLKGVDSTLKIQPAKLEDSAVYLCASSFGRGRGQGSPQHFGDGTRLSIL.

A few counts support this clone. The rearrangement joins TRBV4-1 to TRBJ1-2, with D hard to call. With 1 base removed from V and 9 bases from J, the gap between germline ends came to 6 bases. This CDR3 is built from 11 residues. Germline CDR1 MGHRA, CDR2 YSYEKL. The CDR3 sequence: CASSQGESYTF. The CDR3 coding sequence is TGCGCCAGCAGCCAAGGGGAGAGCTACACCTTC.

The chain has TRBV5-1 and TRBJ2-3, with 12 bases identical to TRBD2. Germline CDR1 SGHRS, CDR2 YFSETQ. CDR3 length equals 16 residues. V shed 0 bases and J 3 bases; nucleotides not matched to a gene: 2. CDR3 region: CASSLGTSGGTDTQYF. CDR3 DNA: TGCGCCAGCAGCTTGGGAACTAGCGGGGGGACAGATACGCAGTATTTT.

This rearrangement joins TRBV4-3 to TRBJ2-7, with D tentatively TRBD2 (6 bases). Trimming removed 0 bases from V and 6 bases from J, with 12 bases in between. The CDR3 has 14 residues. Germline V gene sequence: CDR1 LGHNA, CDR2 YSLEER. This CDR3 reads CASSQEERASEQYF. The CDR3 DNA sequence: TGCGCCAGCAGCCAAGAGGAGCGGGCCAGCGAGCAGTACTTC.

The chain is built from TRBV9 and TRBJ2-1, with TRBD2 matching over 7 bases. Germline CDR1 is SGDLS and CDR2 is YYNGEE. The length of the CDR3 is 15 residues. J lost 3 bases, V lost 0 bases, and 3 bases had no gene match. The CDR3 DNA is TGTGCCAGCAGCGTAGCAGCGGGAAGCTACAATGAGCAGTTCTTC. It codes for CASSVAAGSYNEQFF.

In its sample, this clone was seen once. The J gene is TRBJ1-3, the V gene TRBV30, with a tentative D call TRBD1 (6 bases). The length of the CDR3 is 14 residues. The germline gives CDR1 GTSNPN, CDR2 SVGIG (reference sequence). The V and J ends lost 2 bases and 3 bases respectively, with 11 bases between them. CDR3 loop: CAWSRSGVGNTIYF. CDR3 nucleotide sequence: TGTGCCTGGAGTAGGTCAGGGGTTGGAAACACCATATATTTT.

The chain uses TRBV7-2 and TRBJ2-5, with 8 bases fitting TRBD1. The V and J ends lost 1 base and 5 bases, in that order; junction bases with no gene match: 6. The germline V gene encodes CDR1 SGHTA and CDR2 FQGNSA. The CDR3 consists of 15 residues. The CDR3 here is CASSLVAGGAETQYF. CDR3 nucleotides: TGTGCCAGCAGCTTAGTGGCAGGGGGCGCGGAGACCCAGTACTTC.

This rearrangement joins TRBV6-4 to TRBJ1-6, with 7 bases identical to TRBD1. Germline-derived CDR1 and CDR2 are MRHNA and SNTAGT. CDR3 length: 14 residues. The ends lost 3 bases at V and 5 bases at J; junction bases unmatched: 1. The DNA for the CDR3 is TGTGCCAGCAGTGAGGGACAGAATAATTCACCCCTCCACTTT. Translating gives CASSEGQNNSPLHF.

CDR3 region: CASRPDRAPYEQYF. In nucleotides, the CDR3 is TGTGCCAGCAGGCCCGACAGGGCCCCCTACGAGCAGTACTTC. V usage is TRBV6-1 and J usage is TRBJ2-7; 7 nucleotides match TRBD1. CDR3 length: 14 amino acids. Germline CDR1 reads MNHNS; CDR2 reads SASEGT. V shed 6 bases, J shed 2 bases, and the junction held 7 bases outside the gene matches.